The 30 T cell receptor beta chains in this list originate from one sample, sequenced in a study of shared clonotypes between healthy human individuals. Some clones are missing from TCRdb's copy, which holds only in-frame ones; the method was immunoSEQ multiplex PCR. The data show approximately 600,000 clones, with approximately 95% seen just once and approximately 0.11% held by the top ten. Naive CD8 cells comprised CD45RO-negative, CCR7-positively selected cells, excluding terminally differentiated effector memory CD45RA+ cells. The sample taken for sequencing was naive CD8+ T cells sorted from blood. The source is a woman in her twenties or thirties in good health.

The chain has TRBV11-2 and TRBJ2-5; possibly TRBD2 for D (6 bases). The V and J ends lost 4 bases and 1 base respectively, with 10 bases between them. The CDR3 is made up of 14 amino acids. Germline lookup yields CDR1 SGHAT and CDR2 FQNNGV. CDR3 in amino acids: CASSSGTGQETQYF. CDR3 DNA: TGTGCCAGCAGCTCTGGGACTGGCCAAGAGACCCAGTACTTC.

This chain links TRBV28 with TRBJ1-5; the D gene is possibly TRBD1 (6 bases). With 3 bases removed from V and 5 bases from J, the gap between germline ends came to 11 bases. The CDR3 is made up of 14 amino acids. Germline CDR1 reads MDHEN; CDR2 reads SYDVKM. The CDR3 spells CASSLGHIHQPQHF. In nucleotides, the CDR3 is TGTGCCAGCAGTTTGGGACATATCCATCAGCCCCAGCATTTT.

For this clone: The same CDR3 is also encoded by other DNA sequences in this sample. The chain couples TRBV5-1 to TRBJ1-1, with D possibly TRBD1 on 5 matching bases. Looked up from germline, CDR1 is SGHRS and CDR2 is YFSETQ. V was cut by 4 bases and J by 0 bases, with 10 bases left in between. The CDR3 totals 14 residues. The CDR3, as DNA: TGCGCCAGCAGCGCCGGGACCGTGAACACTGAAGCTTTCTTT. Translating it yields CASSAGTVNTEAFF. The full variable domain, in which reference TRBV5-1 and TRBJ1-1 provide the parts outside the CDR3, is KAGVTQTPRYLIKTRGQQVTLSCSPISGHRSVSWYQQTPGQGLQFLFEYFSETQRNKGNFPGRFSGRQFSNSRSEMNVSTLELGDSALYLCASSAGTVNTEAFFGQGTRLTVV.

The CDR3 loop is CASSLWVGPSYNEQFF. The CDR3 DNA sequence: TGTGCCAGCAGCTTATGGGTGGGACCCTCCTACAATGAGCAGTTCTTC. The V and J genes are TRBV13 and TRBJ2-1, with D perhaps matching TRBD1 or TRBD2 (5 bases each). Per germline, CDR1 PRHDT and CDR2 FYEKMQ (reference sequence). There are 16 residues in the CDR3. V lost 2 bases and J lost 0, with 11 bases in between. Looking up the rest from reference TRBV13 and TRBJ2-1 gives the full variable domain: AAGVIQSPRHLIKEKRETATLKCYPIPRHDTVYWYQQGPGQDPQFLISFYEKMQSDKGSIPDRFSAQQFSDYHSELNMSSLELGDSALYFCASSLWVGPSYNEQFFGPGTRLTVL.

This sequence joins TRBV7-9 and TRBJ2-7; perhaps TRBD2 as D (6 bases). The germline V and J ends were trimmed by 7 bases and 3 bases, with 13 bases remaining between them. The CDR3 consists of 13 residues. Germline V CDR1 and CDR2: SEHNR, FQNEAQ (reference sequence). CDR3 DNA: TGTGCCAGCACCCGGGGACTCAACTACGAGCAGTACTTC. This encodes CASTRGLNYEQYF.

The gene calls are TRBV27 and TRBJ2-7; a weak D match, TRBD1 (6 bases). V shed 5 bases and J shed 6 bases, with 14 bases lying between them. Germline loops: CDR1 MNHEY, CDR2 SMNVEV (reference sequence). CDR3 length equals 13 residues. CDR3 sequence reads: CASSPGQGIEQYF. CDR3 nucleotides: TGTGCCAGCAGTCCGGGGCAGGGGATCGAGCAGTACTTC.

The chain employs TRBV9 and TRBJ2-7; TRBD2 agrees at 7 bases. J gave up 5 bases and V 0 bases, and 5 bases lay outside the gene matches. This CDR3 is built from 14 residues. Germline V gives CDR1 SGDLS, CDR2 YYNGEE. The CDR3 protein is CASSVGGGEDEQYF. The CDR3 nucleotides are TGTGCCAGCAGCGTAGGGGGAGGGGAGGACGAGCAGTACTTC.

The chain employs TRBV7-3 and TRBJ2-1, with 8 bases fitting TRBD2. This CDR3 spans 16 amino acids. V lost 1 base and J lost 0; bases outside the gene matches: 2. Germline-derived CDR1 and CDR2 are SGHTA and FQGTGA. CDR3 DNA sequence: TGTGCCAGCAGCTTAAGACTAGCGAGCTCCTACAATGAGCAGTTCTTC. Translated: CASSLRLASSYNEQFF. The full variable domain, with the rest looked up from reference TRBV7-3 and TRBJ2-1, is GAGVSQTPSNKVTEKGKYVELRCDPISGHTALYWYRQSLGQGPEFLIYFQGTGAADDSGLPNDRFFAVRPEGSVSTLKIQRTERGDSAVYLCASSLRLASSYNEQFFGPGTRLTVL.

This clone appeared many times. The rearrangement uses TRBV19 and TRBJ1-1; D is uncertain. The CDR3 is 13 amino acids. Trimming stripped 5 bases from V and 3 bases from J, with 10 bases between. Germline V gives CDR1 LNHDA, CDR2 SQIVND (reference sequence). The CDR3 DNA is TGTGCCAGTAGTGGGTTGAGCTACACTGAAGCTTTCTTT. It is translated as CASSGLSYTEAFF.

The chain employs TRBV6-1 and TRBJ2-7; perhaps D is TRBD1 or TRBD2 (5 bases each). The CDR3 covers 16 residues. Trimming removed 4 bases at V and 1 base at J, with 17 bases between. Per germline, CDR1 MNHNS and CDR2 SASEGT. CDR3 protein: CASSAVFLGGSYEQYF. The CDR3 DNA sequence: TGTGCCAGCAGTGCCGTCTTTCTTGGGGGATCCTACGAGCAGTACTTC.

The chain recombines TRBV5-8 with TRBJ2-2, with 7 bases that match TRBD1. Germline lookup yields CDR1 SGHTS and CDR2 YDEGEE. Trimming took 4 bases from V and 5 from J; bases not matched to a gene: 11. The CDR3 totals 16 residues. The CDR3 sequence: CASSPLAGGRTGELFF. The DNA of the CDR3 is TGTGCCAGCAGCCCACTCGCAGGGGGTCGAACCGGGGAGCTGTTTTTT.

This chain connects TRBV28 to TRBJ2-5; D gene ambiguous. Trimming pared 4 bases from V and 5 bases from J, leaving 14 bases between. Germline CDR1 reads MDHEN; CDR2 reads SYDVKM. The CDR3 runs 14 residues. The chain's CDR3 is CASSSRPEWETQYF. The CDR3 region has the DNA TGTGCCAGCAGTTCTCGCCCTGAGTGGGAGACCCAGTACTTC.

The chain combines TRBV9 with TRBJ2-7, with D possibly TRBD2 on 6 matching bases. Trimming shortened V by 0 bases and J by 3 bases, and 10 bases separated the two germline ends. The CDR3 totals 14 residues. Germline V CDR1 and CDR2: SGDLS, YYNGEE. The CDR3 loop is CASSVEAGIYEQYF. Here the CDR3 DNA reads TGTGCCAGCAGCGTAGAGGCGGGGATCTACGAGCAGTACTTC.

The V and J genes are TRBV5-6 and TRBJ1-1, with 9 bases matching TRBD1. The CDR3 totals 16 residues. The J segment lost 0 bases and the V segment lost 1 base, leaving 4 bases of the junction unmatched. The germline V gene encodes CDR1 SGHDT and CDR2 YYEEEE. CDR3: CASSLTTGGLNTEAFF. In DNA, the CDR3 is TGTGCCAGCAGCTTGACGACAGGGGGATTGAACACTGAAGCTTTCTTT.

V and J are TRBV11-2 and TRBJ2-1, with D possibly matching TRBD2 (6 bases). Between the trimmed V and J ends, which lost 3 bases and 12 bases, there was a span of 21 bases. CDR1 and CDR2 from the germline V gene are SGHAT and FQNNGV. This CDR3 spans 15 amino acids. CDR3 DNA: TGTGCCAGCAGCTTTGGGACTTACAGCGAGGTAGGGCAGTTCTTC. Its translation is CASSFGTYSEVGQFF.

For the CDR3, the DNA is TGCGCCAGCAGCTTTGCGACAGGGTCCTACGAGCAGTACTTC. Translated, it gives CASSFATGSYEQYF. The genes are TRBV5-1 and TRBJ2-7; 7 bases are shared with TRBD1. This CDR3 is built from 14 residues. The trim removed 2 bases at V and 1 base at J, leaving 3 bases unmatched. Germline V gives CDR1 SGHRS, CDR2 YFSETQ.

The J gene is TRBJ2-1, the V gene TRBV21-1; the table calls TRBD1, which could not be checked here. TRBV21-1 is a recognized pseudogene. There are 16 residues in the CDR3. As DNA, the CDR3 is TGTGCCAGCAGCAAAAGGAGGACAGGGGGCTACAATGAGCAGTTCTTC. It is translated as CASSKRRTGGYNEQFF.

V gene TRBV28 combines with J gene TRBJ2-7; D not resolved. The CDR3 has 12 amino acids. V lost 5 bases, J lost 2 bases, and 7 bases lay in between. The germline V gene encodes CDR1 MDHEN and CDR2 SYDVKM. The CDR3 protein is CASSPATYEQYF. CDR3 bases: TGTGCCAGCAGTCCCGCGACCTACGAGCAGTACTTC.

In DNA, the CDR3 is TGTGCCAGCAGTTTTCCCGGCGGGGCCCCGGGAACTAATGAAAAACTGTTTTTT. This gives the protein CASSFPGGAPGTNEKLFF. This rearrangement joins TRBV2 to TRBJ1-4, with a weak D call TRBD1 (5 bases). Trimming removed 5 bases from V and 1 base from J, with 20 bases in between. Per germline, CDR1 SNHLY and CDR2 FYNNEI. This CDR3 has 18 residues.

This clone was found once. The chain carries TRBV19 and TRBJ2-1, with 8 bases matching TRBD2. The CDR3 is 14 residues long. The V gene's germline CDR1 is LNHDA and CDR2 SQIVND (reference sequence). V lost 2 bases to trimming and J lost 10 bases; unmatched junction nucleotides: 7. The CDR3 DNA is TGTGCCAGTAGTATAACGGGACTAGTTGACGAGCAGTTCTTC. As protein: CASSITGLVDEQFF.

V gene TRBV5-8 combines with J gene TRBJ1-2; a possible D gene is TRBD1 (5 bases). This CDR3 is 13 amino acids long. Between the trimmed V and J ends, which lost 2 bases and 4 bases, there was a span of 9 bases. Germline CDR1 is SGHTS and CDR2 is YDEGEE. Here the CDR3 DNA reads TGTGCCAGCAGCTTAGGGGTAATCTATGGCTACACCTTC. Protein: CASSLGVIYGYTF.

The V and J genes are TRBV12-5 and TRBJ2-5; 7 bases agree with TRBD2. This CDR3 comprises 14 residues. V gave up 7 bases and J gave up 5 bases; unmatched junction bases: 10. In germline, CDR1 is LGHNT, CDR2 FRNRAP. Here the CDR3 DNA reads TGTGCTAGTGCCCCGGGTGCCGGGGGGGAGACCCAGTACTTC. Translating gives CASAPGAGGETQYF.

This sequence joins TRBV19 and TRBJ1-5, with unresolved D. Trimming took 6 bases from V and 1 from J, leaving 13 bases between them. This CDR3 spans 15 amino acids. Germline-derived CDR1 and CDR2 are LNHDA and SQIVND (reference sequence). The CDR3 bases are TGTGCCAGTAGACCCCATCGGTACAGCAATCAGCCCCAGCATTTT. Its translation is CASRPHRYSNQPQHF.

The chain carries TRBV7-8 and TRBJ1-1; the match to TRBD1 covers 9 bases. This CDR3 spans 20 amino acids. The germline CDR1 and CDR2 sequences are SGHVS and FQNEAQ. V gave up 0 bases and J gave up 0 bases; unmatched junction bases: 14. The CDR3 DNA reads as TGTGCCAGCAGCTTAGCGATTATGGAGTGGGGGACAGGGATGAACACTGAAGCTTTCTTT. Amino acids: CASSLAIMEWGTGMNTEAFF.

V gene TRBV2 combines with J gene TRBJ1-1; TRBD1 agrees at 8 bases. In germline, CDR1 is SNHLY, CDR2 FYNNEI. The CDR3 length is 14 residues. The V gene end was trimmed by 0 bases and the J gene end by 4 bases; junction bases not matched to a gene: 1. In DNA form, the CDR3 reads TGTGCCAGCAGTGAAGCGCAGGGGGCCACTGAAGCTTTCTTT. Residues: CASSEAQGATEAFF.

This clone was seen just once. This chain links TRBV29-1 with TRBJ2-3, with D perhaps matching TRBD1 (5 bases). The V gene's germline CDR1 is SQVTM and CDR2 ANQGSEA. V lost 2 bases, J lost 0 bases, and 6 bases lay in between. The CDR3 is 13 residues long. This CDR3 reads CSVEKGSTDTQYF. For the CDR3, the DNA is TGCAGCGTTGAAAAGGGGAGCACAGATACGCAGTATTTT.

This sequence joins TRBV29-1 and TRBJ2-7, with D possibly TRBD1 on 6 matching bases. The CDR3 is made up of 14 amino acids. Germline V gene data show CDR1 as SQVTM and CDR2 as ANQGSEA. V lost 7 bases to trimming and J lost 2 bases, with 18 bases between them. CDR3 sequence reads: CSAEVTGHTYEQYF. The DNA of the CDR3 is TGCAGCGCGGAGGTAACGGGACACACCTACGAGCAGTACTTC.

This sequence joins TRBV7-9 and TRBJ2-7; a possible D gene is TRBD2 (6 bases). Per germline, CDR1 SEHNR and CDR2 FQNEAQ (reference sequence). This CDR3 is built from 14 residues. Deletions cut 4 bases from V and 2 bases from J, with 12 bases between. DNA of the CDR3: TGTGCCAGCAGCTACGGGGGTGGAGCCTACGAGCAGTACTTC. As protein: CASSYGGGAYEQYF.

This clone came up once. The genes are TRBV11-2 and TRBJ2-7, with 13 bases aligning to TRBD2. V lost 1 base, J lost 4 bases, and 4 bases stayed unmatched. The CDR3 is 16 residues long. From germline, CDR1 is SGHAT and CDR2 FQNNGV. CDR3 amino acids: CASSLGLGLAGYEQYF. The CDR3 bases are TGTGCCAGCAGCTTAGGTCTGGGACTAGCGGGATACGAGCAGTACTTC.

This sequence joins TRBV5-4 and TRBJ2-7; 9 nucleotides agree with TRBD1. The germline V gene encodes CDR1 SGHNT and CDR2 YYREEE (reference sequence). V lost 4 bases, J lost 5 bases, and 4 bases stayed unmatched. The CDR3 has 13 amino acids. CDR3 sequence (DNA): TGTGCCAGCAGCGGGGACAGGGAGAACGAGCAGTACTTC. Translated, it gives CASSGDRENEQYF.